The 31 T cell receptor beta chains in this list originate from one sample, sequenced in a study of shared clonotypes between healthy human individuals. Terminally differentiated effector memory CD45RA+ cells were excluded by CCR7 positive selection of CD45RO-negative cells. Using immunoSEQ multiplex PCR, the repertoire was profiled, and TCRdb retains in-frame clones only, with some absent. The sample lists 1.5 million to 2.5 million clones, roughly 95% occurring once. Sequencing was performed on naive CD8+ T cells sorted from blood. The receptors originated from a young man in good health.

DNA for the CDR3: TGTGCCAGCAGCCCAATCTCAGATCTACAAGAGACCCAGTACTTC. Protein: CASSPISDLQETQYF. The chain carries TRBV7-9 and TRBJ2-5; D unresolved. This CDR3 is 15 amino acids long. Trimming took 5 bases from V and 2 from J, leaving 15 bases between them. The germline V gene has CDR1 SEHNR and CDR2 FQNEAQ (reference sequence).

This clone was seen just once. The gene calls are TRBV30 and TRBJ1-2; D may be TRBD1 (5 bases). The V end lost 8 bases, the J end lost 6 bases, and 13 bases lay between the germline ends. In germline, CDR1 is GTSNPN, CDR2 SVGIG (reference sequence). This CDR3 region has 11 residues. The CDR3: CALGGENGYTF. Written as DNA, the CDR3 is TGTGCCCTGGGGGGGGAAAATGGCTACACCTTC.

The table lists this clone with a count of one. This chain links TRBV4-1 with TRBJ2-5, with 7 bases identical to TRBD2. The CDR3 runs to 15 residues. The ends lost 3 bases at V and 1 base at J; junction bases unmatched: 5. Germline V gene data show CDR1 as MGHRA and CDR2 as YSYEKL. The CDR3 loop is CASSHRASGQETQYF. Here the CDR3 DNA reads TGCGCCAGCAGCCACCGGGCTAGCGGCCAAGAGACCCAGTACTTC.

This chain joins TRBV4-1 and TRBJ1-1; D ambiguous. The CDR3 contains 13 residues. CDR1 is MGHRA, CDR2 YSYEKL, per germline. Trimming removed 1 base from V and 6 bases from J, with 9 bases in between. The CDR3 here is CASSQVLRPEAFF. Written as DNA, the CDR3 is TGCGCCAGCAGCCAAGTCCTTAGGCCTGAAGCTTTCTTT.

The CDR3 region has the DNA TGTGCCAGCACGACCTCGGGCGCCAGCACAGATACGCAGTATTTT. This codes for CASTTSGASTDTQYF. The rearrangement joins TRBV6-5 to TRBJ2-3; the D is unclear. V dropped 7 bases and J dropped 0 bases, with 14 bases sitting between them. Germline V gene data show CDR1 as MNHEY and CDR2 as SVGAGI. This CDR3 has 15 amino acids.

About this clone: A junction end diverges from the germline sequence, so it may reflect a read error. J is TRBJ2-7 and V is TRBV11-2; D call uncertain. This CDR3 has 12 amino acids. Germline V gene data show CDR1 as SGHAT and CDR2 as FQNNGV. CDR3 protein: CASSLDGWTPSF. CDR3 in DNA: TGTGCCAGCAGCTTAGATGGTTGGACCCCCAGCTTC.

The chain combines TRBV13 with TRBJ2-2; tentative D call: TRBD2 (5 bases). Germline CDR1 and CDR2: PRHDT and FYEKMQ (reference sequence). With 3 bases removed from V and 6 bases from J, the gap between germline ends came to 8 bases. CDR3 length: 13 residues. The CDR3 here is CASSFLASGELFF. CDR3 in DNA: TGTGCCAGCAGCTTTTTAGCGTCCGGGGAGCTGTTTTTT.

The chain is built from TRBV14 and TRBJ1-3, with TRBD1 identical over 8 bases. This CDR3 comprises 9 residues. Germline CDR1 SGHDN, CDR2 FVKESK. V lost 6 bases, J lost 14 bases, and 0 bases stayed unmatched. CDR3 DNA: TGTGCCAGCAGGACAGGGGTATATTTT. Its translation: CASRTGVYF.

The chain carries TRBV5-6 and TRBJ2-7; D gene ambiguous. V was clipped by 5 bases and J by 1 base, with 16 bases between them. This CDR3 region has 15 residues. Germline V CDR1 and CDR2: SGHDT, YYEEEE. The CDR3 reads CASSSTSFGSYEQYF. CDR3 nucleotide sequence: TGTGCCAGCAGTTCAACCAGTTTCGGGTCCTACGAGCAGTACTTC.

The CDR3 nucleotides read TGTGCCAGCAGTTTCGGGGGTGTAAGTGAAAAACTGTTTTTT. Amino acids: CASSFGGVSEKLFF. The chain recombines TRBV28 with TRBJ1-4; D is perhaps TRBD1 (5 bases). V lost 3 bases and J 7 bases, leaving 12 bases between the germline ends. Germline V gene sequence: CDR1 MDHEN, CDR2 SYDVKM. The CDR3 runs 14 residues.

The rearrangement uses TRBV27 and TRBJ2-7, with 8 bases aligning to TRBD1. CDR1 and CDR2 from the germline V gene are MNHEY and SMNVEV (reference sequence). The CDR3 runs to 12 residues. With 8 bases clipped from V and 3 bases from J, the junction kept 3 bases outside the gene matches. DNA for the CDR3: TGTGCCAGCCAGGGGGCGAACTACGAGCAGTACTTC. It codes for CASQGANYEQYF.

This chain links TRBV27 with TRBJ2-1; perhaps TRBD2 as D (6 bases). Trimming took 5 bases from V and 7 from J, leaving 15 bases between them. Germline V gene sequence: CDR1 MNHEY, CDR2 SMNVEV (reference sequence). The CDR3 is made up of 14 amino acids. CDR3 sequence: CASSPRTGVNEQFF. In nucleotides, the CDR3 is TGTGCCAGCAGTCCTCGGACGGGAGTGAATGAGCAGTTCTTC.

Note on this clone: This same CDR3 is encoded by further DNA sequences in the sample. This chain joins TRBV4-1 and TRBJ2-7; D is perhaps TRBD2 (5 bases). The CDR3 contains 13 residues. CDR1 is MGHRA and CDR2 is YSYEKL in the germline V gene. Trimming cost V 1 base and J 4 bases, with 8 bases left between them. CDR3 sequence: CASSQGGFYEQYF. CDR3 DNA sequence: TGCGCCAGCAGCCAAGGAGGGTTTTACGAGCAGTACTTC.

This chain uses TRBV28 with TRBJ2-7; TRBD1 aligns across 12 bases. The CDR3 covers 18 residues. Per the germline V gene, CDR1 is MDHEN and CDR2 is SYDVKM. With 3 bases clipped from V and 1 base from J, the junction kept 10 bases outside the gene matches. In nucleotides, the CDR3 is TGTGCCAGCAGTTTTCCCACGCCGGGACAGGGGGCATCCTACGAGCAGTACTTC. As protein: CASSFPTPGQGASYEQYF. The whole variable domain, filled in from reference TRBV28 and TRBJ2-7, reads DVKVTQSSRYLVKRTGEKVFLECVQDMDHENMFWYRQDPGLGLRLIYFSYDVKMKEKGDIPEGYSVSREKKERFSLILESASTNQTSMYLCASSFPTPGQGASYEQYFGPGTRLTVT.

The chain uses TRBV2 and TRBJ1-2; D remains unclear. This CDR3 is built from 11 residues. Trimming stripped 10 bases from V and 7 bases from J, with 13 bases between. The germline CDR1 and CDR2 sequences are SNHLY and FYNNEI. CDR3 nucleotides: TGTGCCACAGACGGAAGTGGTGGCTACACCTTC. Translated, it gives CATDGSGGYTF.

The chain links TRBV9 to TRBJ2-7, with a tentative D call TRBD2 (6 bases). V was clipped by 0 bases and J by 4 bases, with 14 bases between them. This CDR3 has 15 residues. The germline gives CDR1 SGDLS, CDR2 YYNGEE. This CDR3 reads CASSVADSGYYEQYF. CDR3 sequence (DNA): TGTGCCAGCAGCGTAGCTGATAGCGGTTATTACGAGCAGTACTTC.

The chain uses TRBV9 and TRBJ1-1; D not certain. The CDR3 is 13 amino acids. Looked up from germline, CDR1 is SGDLS and CDR2 is YYNGEE. V shed 3 bases and J shed 7 bases, with 13 bases lying between them. The CDR3 spells CASSEAPGVEAFF. The CDR3 nucleotides are TGTGCCAGCAGCGAGGCCCCAGGCGTTGAAGCTTTCTTT.

The chain has TRBV28 and TRBJ1-5, with 9 bases aligning to TRBD1. Per the germline V gene, CDR1 is MDHEN and CDR2 is SYDVKM. The V gene end was trimmed by 4 bases and the J gene end by 8 bases; junction bases not matched to a gene: 12. The CDR3 length is 16 residues. The CDR3 region is CASSSIRTGVPEPQHF. CDR3 nucleotide sequence: TGTGCCAGCAGTTCCATCCGGACAGGGGTTCCTGAGCCCCAGCATTTT.

The chain is built from TRBV27 and TRBJ2-2; D is uncertain. Germline CDR1 reads MNHEY; CDR2 reads SMNVEV (reference sequence). Deletions cut 6 bases from V and 1 base from J, with 9 bases between. The CDR3 spans 14 residues. CDR3 loop: CASSPRQNTGELFF. CDR3 sequence (DNA): TGTGCCAGCAGCCCTCGACAGAACACCGGGGAGCTGTTTTTT.

The chain joins TRBV7-9 to TRBJ2-5, with D perhaps TRBD1 or TRBD2 (5 bases each). Per the germline V gene, CDR1 is SEHNR and CDR2 is FQNEAQ (reference sequence). The CDR3 length is 17 residues. Deletions cut 3 bases from V and 3 bases from J, with 20 bases between. This chain's CDR3 is CASSFPYRDLGKETQYF. For the CDR3, the DNA is TGTGCCAGCAGCTTCCCGTATCGGGACCTCGGTAAAGAGACCCAGTACTTC.

The V gene is TRBV11-2, the J gene TRBJ2-7; TRBD1 matches at 8 bases. The germline gives CDR1 SGHAT, CDR2 FQNNGV. The CDR3 sequence is 17 residues long. Trimming took 1 base from V and 2 from J; bases not matched to a gene: 10. Here the CDR3 DNA reads TGTGCCAGCAGCTTAGTCTCCGGGACAGGCCGTACCTACGAGCAGTACTTC. As protein: CASSLVSGTGRTYEQYF.

V is TRBV29-1 and J is TRBJ2-2; 8 bases line up with TRBD2. The V segment lost 4 bases and the J segment 6 bases; nucleotides outside the gene matches: 13. This CDR3 spans 16 amino acids. In germline, CDR1 is SQVTM, CDR2 ANQGSEA. This chain's CDR3 is CSVAGGGGPAAGELFF. Here the CDR3 DNA reads TGCAGCGTTGCTGGCGGCGGGGGGCCCGCCGCCGGGGAGCTGTTTTTT.

This clone was seen just once. The chain links TRBV19 to TRBJ2-3, with D hard to call. V was pared by 3 bases and J by 0 bases, with 13 bases between. Per the germline V gene, CDR1 is LNHDA and CDR2 is SQIVND (reference sequence). This CDR3 comprises 16 residues. The CDR3 here is CASSIQLLPSTDTQYF. CDR3 DNA sequence: TGTGCCAGTAGTATTCAACTATTACCTAGCACAGATACGCAGTATTTT.

The CDR3 region is CASSPSTETQYF. DNA for the CDR3: TGTGCCAGCTCACCCTCAACAGAGACCCAGTACTTC. The J gene is TRBJ2-5, the V gene TRBV18; no definite D call. The germline gives CDR1 KGHSH, CDR2 LQKENI. Trimming shortened V by 3 bases and J by 4 bases, and 6 bases separated the two germline ends. CDR3 size: 12 residues.

This chain connects TRBV25-1 to TRBJ2-7; 7 bases are shared with TRBD1. V was clipped by 7 bases and J by 3 bases; unmatched bases: 6. Germline V lookup: CDR1 MGHDK, CDR2 SYGVNS. This CDR3 is 13 amino acids long. CDR3 in DNA: TGTGCCAGCATGGGACAGCAGGACTACGAGCAGTACTTC. Protein: CASMGQQDYEQYF.

J is TRBJ2-7 and V is TRBV6-1; D may be TRBD2 (6 bases). The V and J ends lost 8 bases and 3 bases respectively, with 11 bases between them. The CDR3 sequence is 12 residues long. The germline V gene has CDR1 MNHNS and CDR2 SASEGT. In DNA, the CDR3 is TGTGCCAGCCGGGAGTCCCTCTACGAGCAGTACTTC. This encodes CASRESLYEQYF.

The chain has TRBV27 and TRBJ1-6, with no clear D. Deletions cut 5 bases from V and 0 bases from J, with 11 bases between. In germline, CDR1 is MNHEY, CDR2 SMNVEV (reference sequence). The CDR3 has 16 amino acids. The CDR3 here is CASSQEVSSYNSPLHF. CDR3 coding DNA: TGTGCCAGCAGTCAGGAAGTGAGCTCCTATAATTCACCCCTCCACTTT.

As regards this clone: Possible read error: a much larger clone is one base away. Distinct nucleotide sequences in the sample also encode this CDR3. J is TRBJ1-1 and V is TRBV6-5, with D uncertain. This CDR3 has 12 amino acids. From germline, CDR1 is MNHEY and CDR2 SVGAGI. The V and J ends lost 4 bases and 1 base respectively, with 4 bases between them. This CDR3 is CASSSGNTEAFF. DNA for the CDR3: TGTGCCAGCAGTTCCGGGAACACTGAAGCTTTCTTT.

The J gene is TRBJ1-4, the V gene TRBV28, with TRBD1 as a possible D gene (5 bases). Germline V CDR1 and CDR2: MDHEN, SYDVKM. This CDR3 is built from 16 residues. The V and J ends lost 7 bases and 7 bases respectively, with 22 bases between them. CDR3 DNA sequence: TGTGCCAGCAACCCCCCGGGTGGGACGTTAGGTGAAAAACTGTTTTTT. This translates into CASNPPGGTLGEKLFF.

This chain uses TRBV16 with TRBJ2-7; no clear D gene. The CDR3 is 14 amino acids. Between the trimmed V and J ends, which lost 3 bases and 3 bases, there was a span of 12 bases. Germline V gene lookup returns CDR1 KGHSY and CDR2 FQNENV. CDR3 in DNA: TGTGCCAGCAGCCACGGACCGGTAAACTACGAGCAGTACTTC. The encoded protein is CASSHGPVNYEQYF.

The chain is built from TRBV9 and TRBJ2-3, with 7 bases aligning to TRBD2. V lost 3 bases, J lost 6 bases, and 10 bases stayed unmatched. In germline, CDR1 is SGDLS, CDR2 YYNGEE. This CDR3 comprises 15 residues. The CDR3 nucleotides are TGTGCCAGCAGCGAACGGGGGGTTATGACGGATACGCAGTATTTT. This gives the protein CASSERGVMTDTQYF.